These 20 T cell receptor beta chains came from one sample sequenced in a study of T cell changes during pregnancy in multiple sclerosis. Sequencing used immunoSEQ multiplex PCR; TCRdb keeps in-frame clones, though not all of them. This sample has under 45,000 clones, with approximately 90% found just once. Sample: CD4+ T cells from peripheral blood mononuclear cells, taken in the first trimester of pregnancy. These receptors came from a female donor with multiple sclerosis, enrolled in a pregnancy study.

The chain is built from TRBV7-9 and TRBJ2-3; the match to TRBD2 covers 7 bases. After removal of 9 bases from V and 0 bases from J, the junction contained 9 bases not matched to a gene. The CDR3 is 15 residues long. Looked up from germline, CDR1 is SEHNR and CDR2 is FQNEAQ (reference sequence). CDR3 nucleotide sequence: TGTGCCAGTGCGCCTTCGACTAGCAGCACAGATACGCAGTATTTT. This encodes CASAPSTSSTDTQYF. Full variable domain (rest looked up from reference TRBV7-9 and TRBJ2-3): DTGVSQNPRHKITKRGQNVTFRCDPISEHNRLYWYRQTLGQGPEFLTYFQNEAQLEKSRLLSDRFSAERPKGSFSTLEIQRTEQGDSAMYLCASAPSTSSTDTQYFGPGTRLTVL.

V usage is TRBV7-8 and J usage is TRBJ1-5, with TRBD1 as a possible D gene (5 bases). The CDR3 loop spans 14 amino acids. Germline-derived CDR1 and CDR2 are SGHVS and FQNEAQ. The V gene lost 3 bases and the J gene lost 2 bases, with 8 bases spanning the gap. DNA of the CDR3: TGTGCCAGCAGCTTGGTAGGGGGCAATCAGCCCCAGCATTTT. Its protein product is CASSLVGGNQPQHF.

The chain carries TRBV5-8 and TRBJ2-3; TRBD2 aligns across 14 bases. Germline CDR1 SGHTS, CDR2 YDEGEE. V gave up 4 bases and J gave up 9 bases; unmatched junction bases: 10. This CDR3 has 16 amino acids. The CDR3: CASSPGTSGRMGTQYF. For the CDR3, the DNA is TGTGCCAGCAGCCCCGGGACTAGCGGGAGAATGGGGACGCAGTATTTT.

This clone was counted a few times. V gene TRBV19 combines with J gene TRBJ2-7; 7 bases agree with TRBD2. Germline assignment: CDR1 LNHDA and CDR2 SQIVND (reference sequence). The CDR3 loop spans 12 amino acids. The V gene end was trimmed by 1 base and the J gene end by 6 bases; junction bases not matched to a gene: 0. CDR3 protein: CASSIGTSEQYF. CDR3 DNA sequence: TGTGCCAGTAGTATAGGGACTAGCGAGCAGTACTTC.

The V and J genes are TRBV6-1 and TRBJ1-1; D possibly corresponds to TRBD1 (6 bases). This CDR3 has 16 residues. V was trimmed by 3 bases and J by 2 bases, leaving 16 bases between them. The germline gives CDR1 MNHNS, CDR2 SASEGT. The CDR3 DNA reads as TGTGCCAGCAGTGAGTCCAGGGGTTTAGGAAACACTGAAGCTTTCTTT. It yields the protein CASSESRGLGNTEAFF.

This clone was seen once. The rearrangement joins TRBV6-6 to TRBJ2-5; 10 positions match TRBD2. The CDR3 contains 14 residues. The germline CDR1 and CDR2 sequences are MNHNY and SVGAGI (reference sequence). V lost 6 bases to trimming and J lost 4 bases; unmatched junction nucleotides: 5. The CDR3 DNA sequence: TGTGCCAGCAGCTTCCAGCGGGAGGGAGAGACCCAGTACTTC. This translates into CASSFQREGETQYF.

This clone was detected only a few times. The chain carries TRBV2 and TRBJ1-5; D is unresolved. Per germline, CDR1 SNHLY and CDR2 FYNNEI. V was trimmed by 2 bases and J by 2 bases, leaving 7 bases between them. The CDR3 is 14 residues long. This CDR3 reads CASSEMSGNQPQHF. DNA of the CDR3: TGTGCCAGCAGTGAAATGAGTGGCAATCAGCCCCAGCATTTT.

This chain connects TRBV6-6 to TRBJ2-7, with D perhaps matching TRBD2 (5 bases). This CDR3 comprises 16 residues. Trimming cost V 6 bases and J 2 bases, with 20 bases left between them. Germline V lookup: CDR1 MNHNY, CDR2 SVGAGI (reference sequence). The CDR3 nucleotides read TGTGCCAGCAGCCGCACTAGTTCCCAATTAACCTACGAGCAGTACTTC. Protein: CASSRTSSQLTYEQYF.

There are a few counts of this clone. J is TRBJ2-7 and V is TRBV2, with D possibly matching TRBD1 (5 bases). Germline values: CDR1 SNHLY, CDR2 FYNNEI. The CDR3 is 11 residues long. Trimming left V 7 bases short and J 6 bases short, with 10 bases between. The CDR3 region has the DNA TGTGCCAGCACCACAGGATCCGAGCAGTACTTC. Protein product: CASTTGSEQYF.

The DNA of the CDR3 is TGCGCCAGCAGCTTCGGGACTGTCCGGGAGACCCAGTACTTC. Its protein product is CASSFGTVRETQYF. The genes are TRBV5-1 and TRBJ2-5; tentatively, D is TRBD2 (6 bases). CDR3 length: 14 residues. With 2 bases removed from V and 5 bases from J, the gap between germline ends came to 13 bases. Germline CDR1 SGHRS, CDR2 YFSETQ.

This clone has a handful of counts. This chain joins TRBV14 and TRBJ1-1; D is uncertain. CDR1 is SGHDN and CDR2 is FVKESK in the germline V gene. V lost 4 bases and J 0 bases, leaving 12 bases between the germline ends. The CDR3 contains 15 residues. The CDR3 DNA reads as TGTGCCAGCAGCCTATCTCGGACTGTGAACACTGAAGCTTTCTTT. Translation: CASSLSRTVNTEAFF.

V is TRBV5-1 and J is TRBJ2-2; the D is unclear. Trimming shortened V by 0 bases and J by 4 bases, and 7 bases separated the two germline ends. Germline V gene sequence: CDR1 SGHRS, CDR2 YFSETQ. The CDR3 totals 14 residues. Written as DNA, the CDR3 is TGCGCCAGCAGCTTGGCCGGAGCCACCGGGGAGCTGTTTTTT. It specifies CASSLAGATGELFF.

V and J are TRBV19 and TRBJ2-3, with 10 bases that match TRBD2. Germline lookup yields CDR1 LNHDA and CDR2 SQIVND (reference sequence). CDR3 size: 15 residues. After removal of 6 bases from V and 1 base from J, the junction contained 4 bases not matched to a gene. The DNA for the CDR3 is TGTGCCAGTAGCCAGCTAGCGGGAGGCACAGATACGCAGTATTTT. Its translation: CASSQLAGGTDTQYF.

CDR3 protein: CASSVALPGTSGSDYNEQFF. CDR3 in DNA: TGTGCCAGCAGCGTAGCTCTTCCGGGGACTAGCGGGAGTGATTACAATGAGCAGTTCTTC. The chain carries TRBV9 and TRBJ2-1, with 14 bases matching TRBD2. This CDR3 has 20 residues. Germline V lookup: CDR1 SGDLS, CDR2 YYNGEE. The J segment lost 4 bases and the V segment lost 0 bases, leaving 12 bases of the junction unmatched.

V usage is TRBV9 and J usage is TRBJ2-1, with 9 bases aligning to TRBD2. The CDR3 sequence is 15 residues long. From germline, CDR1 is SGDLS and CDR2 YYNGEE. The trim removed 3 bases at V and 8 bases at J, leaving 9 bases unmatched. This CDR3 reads CASSDTSGPYDEQFF. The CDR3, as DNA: TGTGCCAGCAGCGATACTAGCGGGCCGTACGATGAGCAGTTCTTC. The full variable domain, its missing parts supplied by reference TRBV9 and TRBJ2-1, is DSGVTQTPKHLITATGQRVTLRCSPRSGDLSVYWYQQSLDQGLQFLIQYYNGEERAKGNILERFSAQQFPDLHSELNLSSLELGDSALYFCASSDTSGPYDEQFFGPGTRLTVL.

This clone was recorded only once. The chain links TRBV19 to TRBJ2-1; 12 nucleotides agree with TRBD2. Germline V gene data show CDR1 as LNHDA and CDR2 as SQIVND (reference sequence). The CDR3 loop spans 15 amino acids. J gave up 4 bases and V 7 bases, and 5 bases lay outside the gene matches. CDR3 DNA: TGTGCCAGTAAAGAGACTAGCGGGGGTTACAATGAGCAGTTCTTC. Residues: CASKETSGGYNEQFF.

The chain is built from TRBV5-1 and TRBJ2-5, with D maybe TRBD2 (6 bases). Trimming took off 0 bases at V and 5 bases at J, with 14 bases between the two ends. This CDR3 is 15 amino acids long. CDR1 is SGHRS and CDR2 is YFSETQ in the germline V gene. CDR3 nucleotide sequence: TGCGCCAGCAGCTTGGCCGGGGGTACACTGGAGACCCAGTACTTC. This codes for CASSLAGGTLETQYF.

The CDR3 here is CASIRGTSSYEQYF. The DNA for the CDR3 is TGTGCCAGCATACGCGGGACTAGCTCCTACGAGCAGTACTTC. The J gene is TRBJ2-7, the V gene TRBV28; 8 nucleotides agree with TRBD2. CDR1 MDHEN and CDR2 SYDVKM come from the germline V gene. After removal of 7 bases from V and 0 bases from J, the junction contained 5 bases not matched to a gene. This CDR3 has 14 residues.

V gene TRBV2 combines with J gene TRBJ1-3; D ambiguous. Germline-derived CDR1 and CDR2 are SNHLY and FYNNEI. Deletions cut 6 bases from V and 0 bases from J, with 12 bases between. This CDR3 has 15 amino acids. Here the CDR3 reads CASSLQEHSGNTIYF. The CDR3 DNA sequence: TGTGCCAGCAGCTTGCAGGAACACTCTGGAAACACCATATATTTT.

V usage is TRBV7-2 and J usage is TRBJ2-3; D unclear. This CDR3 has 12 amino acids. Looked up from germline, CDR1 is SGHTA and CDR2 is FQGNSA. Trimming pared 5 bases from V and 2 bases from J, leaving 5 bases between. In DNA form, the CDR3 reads TGTGCCAGCAGCCCATTCACAGATACGCAGTATTTT. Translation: CASSPFTDTQYF. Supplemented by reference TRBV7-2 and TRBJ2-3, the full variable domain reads GAGVSQSPSNKVTEKGKDVELRCDPISGHTALYWYRQSLGQGLEFLIYFQGNSAPDKSGLPSDRFSAERTGGSVSTLTIQRTQQEDSAVYLCASSPFTDTQYFGPGTRLTVL.